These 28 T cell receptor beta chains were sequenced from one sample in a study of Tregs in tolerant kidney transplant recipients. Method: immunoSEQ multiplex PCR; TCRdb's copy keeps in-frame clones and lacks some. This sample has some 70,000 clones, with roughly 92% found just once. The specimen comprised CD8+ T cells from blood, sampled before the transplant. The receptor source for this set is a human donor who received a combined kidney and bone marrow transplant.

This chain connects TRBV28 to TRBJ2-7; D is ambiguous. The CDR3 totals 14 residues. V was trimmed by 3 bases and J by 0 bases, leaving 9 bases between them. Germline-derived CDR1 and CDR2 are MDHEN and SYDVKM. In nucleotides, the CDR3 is TGTGCCAGCAGTTTTTCTTCCAGCTCCTACGAGCAGTACTTC. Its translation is CASSFSSSSYEQYF.

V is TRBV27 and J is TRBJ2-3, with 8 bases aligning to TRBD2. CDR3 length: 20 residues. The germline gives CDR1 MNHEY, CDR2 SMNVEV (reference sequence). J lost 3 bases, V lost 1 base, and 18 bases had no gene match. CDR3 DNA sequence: TGTGCCAGCAGTTTATGGCCACTACCCGGGACTCGGGGGGGGACAGATACGCAGTATTTT. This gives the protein CASSLWPLPGTRGGTDTQYF.

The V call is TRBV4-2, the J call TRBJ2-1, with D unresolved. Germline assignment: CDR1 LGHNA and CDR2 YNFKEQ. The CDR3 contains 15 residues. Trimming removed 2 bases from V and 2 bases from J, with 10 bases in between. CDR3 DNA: TGTGCCAGCAGCCAACTGGCGCAGGCCTACAATGAGCAGTTCTTC. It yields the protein CASSQLAQAYNEQFF.

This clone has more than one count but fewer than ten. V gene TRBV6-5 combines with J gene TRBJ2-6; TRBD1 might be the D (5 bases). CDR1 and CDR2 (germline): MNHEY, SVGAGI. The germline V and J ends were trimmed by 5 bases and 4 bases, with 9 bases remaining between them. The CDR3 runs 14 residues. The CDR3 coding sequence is TGTGCCAGCAGTGATTCAGGGGGGGCCAACGTCCTGACTTTC. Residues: CASSDSGGANVLTF.

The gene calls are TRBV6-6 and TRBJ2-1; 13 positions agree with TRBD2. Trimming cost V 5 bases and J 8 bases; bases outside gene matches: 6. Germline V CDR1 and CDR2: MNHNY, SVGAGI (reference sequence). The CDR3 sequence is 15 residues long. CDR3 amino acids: CASSTGLAGADEQFF. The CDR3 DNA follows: TGTGCCAGCAGTACCGGACTAGCGGGAGCCGATGAGCAGTTCTTC.

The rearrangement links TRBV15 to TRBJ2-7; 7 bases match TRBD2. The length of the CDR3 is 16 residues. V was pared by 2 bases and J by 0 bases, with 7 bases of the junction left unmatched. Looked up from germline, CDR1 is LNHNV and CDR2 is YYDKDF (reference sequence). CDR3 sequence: CATSRPSAGTSYEQYF. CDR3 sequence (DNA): TGTGCCACCAGCAGACCTTCAGCGGGAACCTCCTACGAGCAGTACTTC.

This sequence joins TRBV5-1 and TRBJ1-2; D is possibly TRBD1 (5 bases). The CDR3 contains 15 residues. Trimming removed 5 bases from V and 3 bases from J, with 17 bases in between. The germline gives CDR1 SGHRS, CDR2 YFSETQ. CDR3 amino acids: CASRKDLGGDYGYTF. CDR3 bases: TGCGCCAGCAGAAAAGACTTGGGGGGGGACTATGGCTACACCTTC.

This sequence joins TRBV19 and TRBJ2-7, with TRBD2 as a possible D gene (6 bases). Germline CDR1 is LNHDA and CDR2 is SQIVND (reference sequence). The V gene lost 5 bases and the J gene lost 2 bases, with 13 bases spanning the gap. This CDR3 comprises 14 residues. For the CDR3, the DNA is TGTGCCAGTAGTGACAGCGGAGGGACCTACGAGCAGTACTTC. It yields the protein CASSDSGGTYEQYF. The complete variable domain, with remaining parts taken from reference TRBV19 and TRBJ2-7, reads DGGITQSPKYLFRKEGQNVTLSCEQNLNHDAMYWYRQDPGQGLRLIYYSQIVNDFQKGDIAEGYSVSREKKESFPLTVTSAQKNPTAFYLCASSDSGGTYEQYFGPGTRLTVT.

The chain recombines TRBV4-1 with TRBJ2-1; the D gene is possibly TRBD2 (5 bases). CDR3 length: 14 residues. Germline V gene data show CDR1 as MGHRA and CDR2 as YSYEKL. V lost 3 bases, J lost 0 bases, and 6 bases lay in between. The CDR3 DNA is TGCGCCAGCAGCCACGGAGGCTCCTACAATGAGCAGTTCTTC. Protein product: CASSHGGSYNEQFF.

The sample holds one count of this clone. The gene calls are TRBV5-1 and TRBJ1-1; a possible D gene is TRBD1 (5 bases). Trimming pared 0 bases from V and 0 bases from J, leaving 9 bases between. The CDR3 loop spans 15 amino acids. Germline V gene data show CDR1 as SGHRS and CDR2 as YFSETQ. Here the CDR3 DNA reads TGCGCCAGCAGCTTGGAAGCACAGGTGAACACTGAAGCTTTCTTT. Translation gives CASSLEAQVNTEAFF.

In nucleotides, the CDR3 is TGTGCCAGCACCGAACTTGTACGGACAGGGAAAGAGACCCAGTACTTC. As protein: CASTELVRTGKETQYF. The chain combines TRBV5-6 with TRBJ2-5; 8 bases fit TRBD1. The J segment lost 3 bases and the V segment lost 6 bases, leaving 13 bases of the junction unmatched. The CDR3 runs 16 residues. The germline gives CDR1 SGHDT, CDR2 YYEEEE.

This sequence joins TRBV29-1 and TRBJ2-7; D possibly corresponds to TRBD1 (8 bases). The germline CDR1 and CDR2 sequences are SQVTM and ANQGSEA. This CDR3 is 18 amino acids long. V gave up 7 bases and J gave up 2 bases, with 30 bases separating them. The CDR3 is CSAARPGQGGHPTYEQYF. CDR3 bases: TGCAGCGCCGCCAGGCCCGGACAGGGAGGGCACCCGACCTACGAGCAGTACTTC.

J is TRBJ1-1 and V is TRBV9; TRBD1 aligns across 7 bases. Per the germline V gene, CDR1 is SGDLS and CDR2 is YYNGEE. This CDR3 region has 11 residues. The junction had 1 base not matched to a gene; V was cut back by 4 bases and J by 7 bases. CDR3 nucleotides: TGTGCCAGCAGCCGGGACAGTGAAGCTTTCTTT. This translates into CASSRDSEAFF.

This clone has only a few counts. The CDR3 sequence: CASSPHTGINTEAFF. CDR3 nucleotide sequence: TGTGCCAGTAGTCCCCATACAGGGATCAACACTGAAGCTTTCTTT. The V and J genes are TRBV19 and TRBJ1-1; possibly TRBD1 for D (6 bases). Germline CDR1 is LNHDA and CDR2 is SQIVND (reference sequence). Trimming shortened V by 5 bases and J by 2 bases, and 15 bases separated the two germline ends. The CDR3 consists of 15 residues.

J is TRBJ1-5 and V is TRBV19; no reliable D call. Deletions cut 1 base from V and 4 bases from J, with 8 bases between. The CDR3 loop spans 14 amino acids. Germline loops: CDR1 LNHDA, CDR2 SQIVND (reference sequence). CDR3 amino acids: CASSIGQVNQPQHF. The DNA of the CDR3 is TGTGCCAGTAGTATAGGGCAGGTAAATCAGCCCCAGCATTTT.

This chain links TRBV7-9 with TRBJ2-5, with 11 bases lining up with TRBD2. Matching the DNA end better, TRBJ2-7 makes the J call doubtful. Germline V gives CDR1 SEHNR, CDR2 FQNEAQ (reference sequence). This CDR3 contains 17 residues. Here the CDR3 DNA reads TGTGCCAGCAGCTTAGAGCCCCTGACTAGCGGGATTAACGAGCAGTACTTC. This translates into CASSLEPLTSGINEQYF.

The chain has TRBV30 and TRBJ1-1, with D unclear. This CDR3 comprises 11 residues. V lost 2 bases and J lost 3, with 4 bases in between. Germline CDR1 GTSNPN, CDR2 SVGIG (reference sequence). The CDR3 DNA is TGTGCCTGGAGTACGGACACTGAAGCTTTCTTT. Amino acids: CAWSTDTEAFF.

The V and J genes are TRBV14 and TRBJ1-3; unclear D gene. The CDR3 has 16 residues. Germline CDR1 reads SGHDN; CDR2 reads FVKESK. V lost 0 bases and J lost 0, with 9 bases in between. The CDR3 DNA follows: TGTGCCAGCAGCCAAGAGGAGGTGGGCTCTGGAAACACCATATATTTT. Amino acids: CASSQEEVGSGNTIYF.

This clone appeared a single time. The CDR3 sequence: CASSLGGINQPQHF. The CDR3 nucleotides are TGTGCCAGCAGCTTGGGGGGAATAAATCAGCCCCAGCATTTT. The chain employs TRBV7-9 and TRBJ1-5; a weak D match, TRBD1 (5 bases). Deletions cut 3 bases from V and 4 bases from J, with 10 bases between. Germline lookup yields CDR1 SEHNR and CDR2 FQNEAQ (reference sequence). The CDR3 has 14 residues.

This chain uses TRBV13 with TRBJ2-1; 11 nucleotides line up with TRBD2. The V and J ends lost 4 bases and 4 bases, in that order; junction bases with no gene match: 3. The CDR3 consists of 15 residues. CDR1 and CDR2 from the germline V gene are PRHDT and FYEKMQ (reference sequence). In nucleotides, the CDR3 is TGTGCCAGCAGCTCCGGGACTAGCGGTTACAATGAGCAGTTCTTC. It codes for CASSSGTSGYNEQFF.

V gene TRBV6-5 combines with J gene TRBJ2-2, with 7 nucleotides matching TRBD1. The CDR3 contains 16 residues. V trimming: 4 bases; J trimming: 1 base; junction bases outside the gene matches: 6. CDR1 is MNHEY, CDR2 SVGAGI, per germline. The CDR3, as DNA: TGTGCCAGCAGTTCCCGACAGGGATGGAACACCGGGGAGCTGTTTTTT. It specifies CASSSRQGWNTGELFF.

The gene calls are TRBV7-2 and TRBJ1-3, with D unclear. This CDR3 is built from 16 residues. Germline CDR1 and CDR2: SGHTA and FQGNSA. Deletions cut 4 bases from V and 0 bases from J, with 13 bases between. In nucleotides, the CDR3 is TGTGCCAGCAGCTCTAGAGAGGTTGGCTCTGGAAACACCATATATTTT. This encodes CASSSREVGSGNTIYF.

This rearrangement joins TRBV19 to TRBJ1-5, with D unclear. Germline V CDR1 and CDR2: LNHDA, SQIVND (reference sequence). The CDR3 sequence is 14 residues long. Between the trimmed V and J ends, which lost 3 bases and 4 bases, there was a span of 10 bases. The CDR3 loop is CASSIFAGNQPQHF. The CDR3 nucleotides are TGTGCCAGTAGTATTTTTGCAGGTAATCAGCCCCAGCATTTT.

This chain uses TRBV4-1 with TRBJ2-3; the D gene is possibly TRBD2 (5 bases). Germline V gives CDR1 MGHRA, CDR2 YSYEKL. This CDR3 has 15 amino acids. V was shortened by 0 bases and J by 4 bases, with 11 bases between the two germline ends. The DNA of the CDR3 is TGCGCCAGCAGCCAAGATCGAGGGAGTTCAGATACGCAGTATTTT. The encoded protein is CASSQDRGSSDTQYF.

The chain's CDR3 is CASSLFQGSSSYNSPLHF. The CDR3 DNA is TGTGCCAGCAGCTTATTCCAGGGATCAAGCTCCTATAATTCACCCCTCCACTTT. The chain combines TRBV5-8 with TRBJ1-6, with D tentatively TRBD1 (5 bases). CDR3 length: 18 residues. The germline CDR1 and CDR2 sequences are SGHTS and YDEGEE. V was cut by 2 bases and J by 0 bases, with 15 bases left in between.

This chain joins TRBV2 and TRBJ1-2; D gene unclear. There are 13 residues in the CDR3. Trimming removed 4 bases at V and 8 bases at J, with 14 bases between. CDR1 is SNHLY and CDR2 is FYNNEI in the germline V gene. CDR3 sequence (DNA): TGTGCCAGCAGTGCCCCTTTCAACAGCGGCTACACCTTC. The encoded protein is CASSAPFNSGYTF.

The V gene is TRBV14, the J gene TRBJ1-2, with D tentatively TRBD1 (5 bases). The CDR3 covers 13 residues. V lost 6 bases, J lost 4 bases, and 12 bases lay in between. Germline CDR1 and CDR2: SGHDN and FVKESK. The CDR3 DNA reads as TGTGCCAGCAGAGCGGGGGGGAGCTATGGCTACACCTTC. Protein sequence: CASRAGGSYGYTF.

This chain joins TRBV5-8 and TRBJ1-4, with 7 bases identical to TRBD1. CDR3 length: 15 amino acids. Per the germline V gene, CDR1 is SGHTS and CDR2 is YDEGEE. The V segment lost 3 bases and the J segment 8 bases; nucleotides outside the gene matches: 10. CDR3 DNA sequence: TGTGCCAGCAGCTCCTCCACAGGGGCCTACGAAAAACTGTTTTTT. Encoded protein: CASSSSTGAYEKLFF.